This T cell receptor beta chain was captured in a study of blood T cells in healthy people across ages. The wider study: Template switching retrieved approximately one barcoded beta molecule for each two T cells. Findings of the study overall: Per million T cells, TCR beta diversity dropped roughly linearly as age increased. No conclusive comparison of naive versus antigen-experienced cells was possible with unsorted PBMCs.

The V end was cut by 0 bases, the J end by 3 bases, with 2 bases between. The length of the CDR3 is 12 residues. CDR1 is LGHDT and CDR2 is YNNKEL in the germline V gene (reference sequence). For this clonotype: Its target is unknown.

Primed by a sample-barcoded 5' primer and a J-beta primer mix, a second PCR proceeded for roughly 6 to 12 cycles. A 12-random-nucleotide template-switch adaptor tagged each cDNA molecule. TCRdb itself ran the 5' RACE reads through MiXCR, one entry per CDR3 protein. Of hundreds of thousands of distinct CDR3 sequences in the sample, 40% to 50% were seen once. The specimen was blood. V is TRBV3-1 and J is TRBJ2-5; D not resolved. The sequence derives from a man in his sixties in good health. The DNA for the CDR3 is TGTGCCAGCAGCCAAGAGAAAGAGACCCAGTACTTC. Its translation: CASSQEKETQYF.